Sequencing of this T cell receptor beta chain was carried out in a study of CD8 T cells in ankylosing spondylitis. This clonotype was seen a few times. Its antigen is undetermined. Scientists made TCR beta libraries using quantitative 5'-RACE with molecular barcodes. MiXCR, run by TCRdb on the 5' RACE reads, gives a single entry per CDR3 protein. The sample lists 750,000 to 850,000 distinct CDR3 sequences; 12% were seen once. General study points: Earlier literature documents some of the motif variants in reactive arthritis synovial fluid and blood. Within matched ankylosing spondylitis synovial fluid, disease-linked clones were reportedly significantly enriched. Characteristic of ankylosing spondylitis blood, it appeared, was a TCR beta motif comprising several highly homologous variants.

The junction had 18 bases not matched to a gene; V was cut back by 6 bases and J by 5 bases. CDR1 is SGDLS, CDR2 YYNGEE, per germline. The CDR3 is 18 residues long. The V and J genes are TRBV9 and TRBJ2-1; 9 nucleotides agree with TRBD1. The sample was blood, either unsorted or a sorted T cell fraction (not recorded which). This clonotype originated in a male donor with ankylosing spondylitis. The CDR3 nucleotides read TGTGCCAGCACCTCTGGGACAGGGAGTCTCCTGGGAAACAATGAGCAGTTCTTC. Translation: CASTSGTGSLLGNNEQFF.